This TCR beta chain was observed in a study of blood T cells in healthy people across ages. With a J-beta primer mix and a sample-barcoded 5' primer, a second PCR ran about 7 to 12 cycles. Via MiXCR, TCRdb re-called the 5' RACE reads, giving one row per CDR3 protein. The sample holds fewer than 950,000 distinct CDR3 sequences, about 36% seen once. Drawn from each donor were around 10 milliliters of peripheral blood. Trimming cost V 1 base and J 2 bases; bases outside gene matches: 7. CDR3 length: 17 amino acids. The germline gives CDR1 DFQATT, CDR2 SNEGSKA (reference sequence). The clonotype originates from a man aged 18 to 35 in good health. The J gene is TRBJ2-3, the V gene TRBV20-1; 12 bases agree with TRBD2. The sample taken for sequencing was blood. CDR3 nucleotides: TGCAGTGCTAGAGGGCTAGCGGGGGGGCAAAACACAGATACGCAGTATTTT. Its protein is CSARGLAGGQNTDTQYF.